This T cell receptor beta chain was sequenced in a study of T-cell reconstitution after alpha-beta-depleted transplantation in children. The table lists this clonotype with a count of one. Germline V CDR1 and CDR2: SEHNR, FQNEAQ (reference sequence). This CDR3 spans 14 amino acids. The germline V and J ends were trimmed by 3 bases and 5 bases, with 11 bases remaining between them. Molecular barcoding with unique molecular identifiers was used for the TCRbeta library. From the PCR reads, TCRdb called clonotypes with MiXCR, one entry per CDR3 protein. The profile covers hundreds of thousands of distinct CDR3 sequences, with around 17% appearing a single time and 1.1% taken by the ten largest.

V is TRBV7-9 and J is TRBJ1-5; D possibly corresponds to TRBD1 (5 bases). The sequence was obtained from a human donor who donated a stem cell graft to a child with acute myeloid leukemia. Sequencing was performed on PBMCs from the stem cell graft donor, taken from the stem cell graft. The CDR3, as DNA: TGTGCCAGCAGCTTGGGAGGGACCCATCAGCCCCAGCATTTT. This gives the protein CASSLGGTHQPQHF.